The source of this T cell receptor (beta chain) is a study of cytomegalovirus exposure and HLA in healthy donors. This CDR3 contains 13 residues. V lost 2 bases, J lost 4 bases, and 8 bases lay in between. The germline gives CDR1 MNHEY, CDR2 SVGAGI. Primers included in the PCR were 60 Vbeta and 13 Jbeta primers. Assay used: immunoSEQ multiplex PCR; TCRdb lists only in-frame clones, some missing. Of more than 85,000 clones in the sample, roughly 15% are singletons; the top ten hold 0.83%. This clonotype originated in a female donor in good health and CMV-seronegative. Input material: PBMCs. This chain joins TRBV6-5 and TRBJ1-2, with a possible D match to TRBD1 (5 bases). The CDR3 is CASSYGGGYGYTF. The CDR3 nucleotides are TGTGCCAGCAGTTACGGGGGAGGCTATGGCTACACCTTC.